These T cell receptor beta chains were read from a single sample in a study of cytomegalovirus exposure and HLA in healthy donors. The protocol was immunoSEQ multiplex PCR, while the TCRdb copy is restricted to in-frame clones and leaves out a portion. Among roughly 310,000 clones listed, roughly 88% were seen once. The sequencing input was PBMCs. These receptors originate from a man younger than 45 in good health and CMV-seronegative. Both conserved end residues are part of each CDR3. A D gene is named only where the DNA matches it firmly. The listing skips clone size in some rows; elsewhere it reads once, few, many or a size class.

j_call | d_call | clone_size | v_call | cdr3_aa | cdr3_nt
TRBJ1-6 | . | . | TRBV7-9 | CASSGNQGTSPLHF | TGTGCCAGCAGCGGAAACCAGGGTACTTCACCCCTCCACTTT
TRBJ1-6 | . | once | TRBV28 | CASTEASSYNSPLHF | TGTGCCAGCACGGAGGCGAGCTCCTATAATTCACCCCTCCACTTT
TRBJ1-1 | . | . | TRBV7-8 | CASSSIMYREGTEAFF | TGTGCCAGCAGCTCGATAATGTACAGGGAGGGCACTGAAGCTTTCTTT
TRBJ1-2 | . | . | TRBV18 | CASSPDPTGGYTF | TGTGCCAGCTCACCGGATCCCACGGGGGGCTACACCTTC
TRBJ2-3 | TRBD2 | . | TRBV7-9 | CASSLGGWGLAGDTQYF | TGTGCCAGCAGCTTAGGAGGGTGGGGACTAGCGGGGGATACGCAGTATTTT
TRBJ1-4 | . | . | TRBV27 | CASSSRTTGDEKLFF | TGTGCCAGCAGTTCAAGGACCACGGGGGACGAAAAACTGTTTTTT
TRBJ1-4 | . | . | TRBV7-9 | CASSSLGGEREKLFF | TGTGCCAGCAGCTCTTTAGGAGGGGAAAGAGAAAAACTGTTTTTT
TRBJ1-6 | . | . | TRBV4-1 | CASSQPISERGASYNSPLHF | TGCGCCAGCAGCCAGCCGATATCAGAAAGGGGTGCCTCCTATAATTCACCCCTCCACTTT
TRBJ2-3 | TRBD2 | . | TRBV4-3 | CASSQYSSGGATDTQYF | TGCGCCAGCAGCCAGTACTCTAGCGGGGGGGCGACAGATACGCAGTATTTT
TRBJ2-4 | . | . | TRBV4-1 | CASSQGQTNLAKNIQYF | TGCGCCAGCAGCCAAGGTCAGACTAATCTAGCCAAAAACATTCAGTACTTC
TRBJ1-2 | TRBD1 | few | TRBV7-9 | CASRMTGGAYGYTF | TGTGCCAGCAGAATGACAGGGGGCGCTTATGGCTACACCTTC
TRBJ2-7 | . | few | TRBV9 | CASSPLDGFYEQYF | TGTGCCAGCAGCCCGCTTGACGGGTTCTACGAGCAGTACTTC
TRBJ1-4 | TRBD1 | . | TRBV19 | CASSSGTDEKLFF | TGTGCCAGTAGTTCCGGGACAGATGAAAAACTGTTTTTT
TRBJ1-2 | . | . | TRBV7-9 | CASSSGGGADGYTF | TGTGCCAGCAGCTCAGGAGGGGGGGCAGATGGCTACACCTTC
TRBJ1-5 | TRBD1 | few | TRBV2 | CASSRDRADNQPQHF | TGTGCCAGCAGCAGGGACAGGGCTGACAATCAGCCCCAGCATTTT
TRBJ1-2 | TRBD1 | once | TRBV7-8 | CASSSYDRVGYTF | TGTGCCAGCAGCTCCTACGACAGGGTGGGCTACACCTTC
TRBJ2-5 | TRBD1 | once | TRBV9 | CASSVYRGHEETQYF | TGTGCCAGCAGCGTATACAGGGGGCATGAAGAGACCCAGTACTTC
TRBJ2-3 | TRBD1 | . | TRBV2 | CASTGGAGDTQYF | TGTGCCAGTACAGGGGGCGCGGGAGATACGCAGTATTTT
TRBJ1-2 | . | . | TRBV15 | CATSGQGFDGYTF | TGTGCCACCAGCGGGCAGGGGTTCGATGGCTACACCTTC
TRBJ2-7 | . | once | TRBV7-2 | CASSFSRSSRGISEQYF | TGTGCCAGCAGCTTTTCTAGGTCCAGCCGGGGGATCAGCGAGCAGTACTTC
TRBJ1-2 | . | few | TRBV7-9 | CASSLLSPYGYTF | TGTGCCAGCAGCCTCCTGAGTCCCTATGGCTACACCTTC
TRBJ2-2 | TRBD2 | once | TRBV13 | CASIRRTSGPNTGELFF | TGTGCCAGCATCAGACGGACTAGCGGTCCGAACACCGGGGAGCTGTTTTTT
TRBJ2-5 | TRBD2 | . | TRBV15 | CATSRDHLTSGRGETQYF | TGTGCCACCAGCAGAGATCATCTGACTAGCGGGAGGGGAGAGACCCAGTACTTC
TRBJ1-4 | . | . | TRBV29-1 | CSVAPVGDEKLFF | TGCAGCGTTGCCCCCGTGGGCGATGAAAAACTGTTTTTT